This T cell receptor (beta chain) was obtained from a study of CD8 T cells in Susac syndrome. Controls were healthy donors chosen to match patients in age and sex. Purification of the CD8+ and CD4+ T cells relied on negative isolation, and TEMRA cells underwent FACS enrichment. Trimming removed 2 bases at V and 4 bases at J, with 7 bases between. Looked up from germline, CDR1 is SGHTA and CDR2 is FQGNSA. The CDR3 is 13 residues long. Random hexamers primed reverse transcription of about 0.45 to 1 ug RNA. The TCR beta CDR3 was amplified by immunoSEQ multiplex PCR across 54 Vbeta, 13 Jbeta. TCRdb redid the calling of the immunoSEQ multiplex PCR reads with MiXCR, one entry per CDR3 protein. The data show some 180,000 distinct CDR3 sequences, approximately 95% seen once.

Sequenced material: CD4+ T cells from PBMCs. The receptor's source is a human donor in good health. This chain joins TRBV7-2 and TRBJ2-3; D is undetermined. The DNA of the CDR3 is TGTGCCAGCAGCTTACCCTATCCAGATACGCAGTATTTT. Translating it yields CASSLPYPDTQYF.